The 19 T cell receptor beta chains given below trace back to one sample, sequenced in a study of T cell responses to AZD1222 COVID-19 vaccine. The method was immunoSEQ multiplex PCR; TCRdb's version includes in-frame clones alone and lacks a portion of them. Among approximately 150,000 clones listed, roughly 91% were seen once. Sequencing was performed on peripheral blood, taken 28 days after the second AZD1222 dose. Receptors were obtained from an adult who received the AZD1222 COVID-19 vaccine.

CDR3 sequence: CASSPRLTGEGNSPLHF. The CDR3 DNA reads as TGTGCCAGCTCACCACGCCTCACAGGGGAAGGAAACTCACCCCTCCACTTT. The chain employs TRBV18 and TRBJ1-6, with TRBD1 matching 7 bases. V trimming: 1 base; J trimming: 10 bases; junction bases outside the gene matches: 13. CDR3 length: 17 amino acids. CDR1 KGHSH and CDR2 LQKENI come from the germline V gene.

CDR3 sequence reads: CASSLAAAGNQPQHF. The DNA of the CDR3 is TGCGCCAGCAGCTTGGCCGCGGCAGGCAATCAGCCCCAGCATTTT. V gene TRBV5-1 combines with J gene TRBJ1-5; unclear D gene. Germline V gene sequence: CDR1 SGHRS, CDR2 YFSETQ. V lost 0 bases, J lost 2 bases, and 9 bases lay in between. CDR3 size: 15 residues.

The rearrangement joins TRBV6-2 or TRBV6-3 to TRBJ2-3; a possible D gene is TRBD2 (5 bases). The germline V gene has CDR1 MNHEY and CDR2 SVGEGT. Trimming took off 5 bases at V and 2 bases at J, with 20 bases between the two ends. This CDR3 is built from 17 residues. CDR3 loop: CASSSSGLPAVTDTQYF. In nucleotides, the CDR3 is TGTGCCAGCAGTAGCTCCGGACTTCCAGCTGTCACAGATACGCAGTATTTT.

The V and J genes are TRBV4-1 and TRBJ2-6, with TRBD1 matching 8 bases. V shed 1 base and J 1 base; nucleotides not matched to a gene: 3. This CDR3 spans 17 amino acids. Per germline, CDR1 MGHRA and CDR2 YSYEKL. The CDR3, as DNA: TGCGCCAGCAGCCAAGCGGGACAGGCATCTGGGGCCAACGTCCTGACTTTC. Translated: CASSQAGQASGANVLTF.

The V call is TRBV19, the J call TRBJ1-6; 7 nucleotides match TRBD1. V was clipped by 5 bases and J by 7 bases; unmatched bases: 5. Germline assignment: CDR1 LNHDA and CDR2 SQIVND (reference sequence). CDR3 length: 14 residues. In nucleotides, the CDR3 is TGTGCCAGTAGTCCCCGGGACAGCAATTCACCCCTCCACTTT. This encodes CASSPRDSNSPLHF.

The DNA of the CDR3 is TGTGCCATCAGTGGGACAGGGGTAGAGACCCAGTACTTC. Translation gives CAISGTGVETQYF. The chain couples TRBV10-3 to TRBJ2-5, with TRBD1 matching over 9 bases. Germline V CDR1 and CDR2: ENHRY, SYGVKD. The CDR3 totals 13 residues. With V trimmed by 4 bases and J by 4 bases, 1 base remained unmatched.

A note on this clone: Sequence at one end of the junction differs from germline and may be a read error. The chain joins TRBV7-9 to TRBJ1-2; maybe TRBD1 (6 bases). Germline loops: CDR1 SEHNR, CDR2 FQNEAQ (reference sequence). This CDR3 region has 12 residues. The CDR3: CASNLGQYGYTF. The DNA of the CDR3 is TGTGCCAGCAACTTAGGACAGTATGGCTACACCTTC.

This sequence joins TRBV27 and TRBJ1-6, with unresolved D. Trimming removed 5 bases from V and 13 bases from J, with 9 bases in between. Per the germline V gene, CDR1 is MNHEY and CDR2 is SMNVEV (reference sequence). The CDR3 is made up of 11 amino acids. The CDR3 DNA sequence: TGTGCCAGCAGTACGGCTGGGCCCCTCCACTTT. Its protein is CASSTAGPLHF.

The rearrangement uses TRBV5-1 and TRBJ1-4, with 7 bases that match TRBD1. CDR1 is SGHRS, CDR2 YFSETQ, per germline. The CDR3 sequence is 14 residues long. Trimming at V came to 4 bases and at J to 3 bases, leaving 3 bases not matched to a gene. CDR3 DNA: TGCGCCAGCAGCGTGGACAGGCCTAATGAAAAACTGTTTTTT. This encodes CASSVDRPNEKLFF.

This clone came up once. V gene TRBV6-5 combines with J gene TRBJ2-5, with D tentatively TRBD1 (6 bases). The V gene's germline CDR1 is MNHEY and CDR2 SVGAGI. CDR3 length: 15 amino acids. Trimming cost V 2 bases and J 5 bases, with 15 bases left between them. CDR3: CASSYTTGIWETQYF. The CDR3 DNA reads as TGTGCCAGCAGTTACACCACAGGGATTTGGGAGACCCAGTACTTC.

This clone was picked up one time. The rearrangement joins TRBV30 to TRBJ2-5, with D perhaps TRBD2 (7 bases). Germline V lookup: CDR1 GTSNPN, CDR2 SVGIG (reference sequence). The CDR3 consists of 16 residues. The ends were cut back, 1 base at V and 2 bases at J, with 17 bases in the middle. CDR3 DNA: TGTGCCTGGAGTGGCCGTTGGCGGGGGACACAAGAGACCCAGTACTTC. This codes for CAWSGRWRGTQETQYF. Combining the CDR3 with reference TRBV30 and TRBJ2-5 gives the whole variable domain SQTIHQWPATLVQPVGSPLSLECTVEGTSNPNLYWYRQAAGRGLQLLFYSVGIGQISSEVPQNLSASRPQDRQFILSSKKLLLSDSGFYLCAWSGRWRGTQETQYFGPGTRLLVL.

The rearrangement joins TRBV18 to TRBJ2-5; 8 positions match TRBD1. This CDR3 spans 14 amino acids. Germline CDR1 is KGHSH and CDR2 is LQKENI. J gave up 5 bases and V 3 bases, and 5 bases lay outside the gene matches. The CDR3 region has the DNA TGTGCCAGCTCACCCGGGACAGGAGGGGAGACCCAGTACTTC. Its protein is CASSPGTGGETQYF.

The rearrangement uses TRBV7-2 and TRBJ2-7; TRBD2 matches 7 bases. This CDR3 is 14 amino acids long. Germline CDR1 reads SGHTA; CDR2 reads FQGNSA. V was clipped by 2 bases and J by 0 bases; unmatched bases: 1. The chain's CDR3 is CASSLLADSYEQYF. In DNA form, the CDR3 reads TGTGCCAGCAGCTTACTAGCGGACTCCTACGAGCAGTACTTC.

The CDR3 spells CARGAMDGYTF. CDR3 sequence (DNA): TGTGCTCGGGGAGCGATGGATGGCTACACCTTC. The chain carries TRBV30 and TRBJ1-2, with D unresolved. The CDR3 has 11 residues. Germline V gene data show CDR1 as GTSNPN and CDR2 as SVGIG (reference sequence).

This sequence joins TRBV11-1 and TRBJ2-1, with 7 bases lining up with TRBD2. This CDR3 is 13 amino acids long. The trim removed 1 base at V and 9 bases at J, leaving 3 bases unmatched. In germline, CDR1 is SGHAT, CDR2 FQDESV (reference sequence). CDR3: CASSLGGEGEQFF. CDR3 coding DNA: TGTGCCAGCAGCTTAGGTGGGGAGGGTGAGCAGTTCTTC.

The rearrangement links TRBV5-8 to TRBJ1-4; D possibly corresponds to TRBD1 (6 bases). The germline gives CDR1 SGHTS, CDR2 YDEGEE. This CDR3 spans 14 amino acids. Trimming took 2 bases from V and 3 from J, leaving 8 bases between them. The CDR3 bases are TGTGCCAGCAGCTTCAGGGGTTCTAATGAAAAACTGTTTTTT. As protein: CASSFRGSNEKLFF.

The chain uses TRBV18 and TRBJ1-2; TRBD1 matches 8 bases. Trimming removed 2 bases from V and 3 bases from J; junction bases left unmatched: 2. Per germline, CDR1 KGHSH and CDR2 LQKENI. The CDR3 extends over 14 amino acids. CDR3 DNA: TGTGCCAGCTCACCAGGGACAGGTGACTATGGCTACACCTTC. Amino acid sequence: CASSPGTGDYGYTF.

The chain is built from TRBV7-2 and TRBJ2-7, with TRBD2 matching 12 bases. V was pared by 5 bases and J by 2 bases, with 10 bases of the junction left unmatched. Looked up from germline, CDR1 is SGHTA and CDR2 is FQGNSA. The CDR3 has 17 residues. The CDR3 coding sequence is TGTGCCAGCAGCCCCGGACTAGCGGGGAGGAAGCCCTACGAGCAGTACTTC. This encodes CASSPGLAGRKPYEQYF.

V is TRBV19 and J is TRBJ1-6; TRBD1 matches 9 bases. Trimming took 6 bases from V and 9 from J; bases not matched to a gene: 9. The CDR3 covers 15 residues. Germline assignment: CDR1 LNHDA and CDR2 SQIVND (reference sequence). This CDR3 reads CASSQSDRGTSPLHF. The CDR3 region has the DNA TGTGCCAGTAGCCAATCAGACAGGGGGACTTCACCCCTCCACTTT.